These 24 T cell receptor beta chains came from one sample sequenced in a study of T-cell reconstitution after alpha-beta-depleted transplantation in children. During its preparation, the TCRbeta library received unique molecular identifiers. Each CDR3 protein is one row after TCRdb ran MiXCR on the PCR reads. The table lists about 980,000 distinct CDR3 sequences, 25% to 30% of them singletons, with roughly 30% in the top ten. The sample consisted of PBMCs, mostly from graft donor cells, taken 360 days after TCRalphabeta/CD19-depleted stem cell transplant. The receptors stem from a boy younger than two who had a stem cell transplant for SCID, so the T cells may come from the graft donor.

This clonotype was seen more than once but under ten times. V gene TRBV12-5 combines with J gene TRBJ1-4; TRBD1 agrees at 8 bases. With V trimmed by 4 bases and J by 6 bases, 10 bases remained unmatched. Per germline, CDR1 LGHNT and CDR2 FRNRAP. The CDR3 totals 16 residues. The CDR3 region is CASGSTPSDRDEKLFF. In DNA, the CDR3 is TGTGCTAGTGGTTCGACCCCCTCGGACAGGGATGAAAAACTGTTTTTT.

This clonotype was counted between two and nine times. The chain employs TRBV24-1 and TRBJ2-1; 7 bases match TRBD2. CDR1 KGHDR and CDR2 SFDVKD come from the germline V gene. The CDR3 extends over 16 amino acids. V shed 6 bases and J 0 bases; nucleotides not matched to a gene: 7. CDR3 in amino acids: CATSRTGGISYNEQFF. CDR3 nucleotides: TGTGCCACCAGTCGAACGGGGGGAATCTCCTACAATGAGCAGTTCTTC.

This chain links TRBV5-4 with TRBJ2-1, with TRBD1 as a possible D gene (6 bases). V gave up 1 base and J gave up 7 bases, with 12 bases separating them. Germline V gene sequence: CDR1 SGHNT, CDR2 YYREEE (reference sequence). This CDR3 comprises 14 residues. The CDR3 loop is CASSLTGKDNEQFF. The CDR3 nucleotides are TGTGCCAGCAGCTTGACAGGGAAGGATAATGAGCAGTTCTTC.

In DNA form, the CDR3 reads TGCGCCAGCAGCCGGGACCGGGACAGGGTCTACAATGAGCAGTTCTTC. Encoded protein: CASSRDRDRVYNEQFF. The V call is TRBV4-1, the J call TRBJ2-1, with 9 bases matching TRBD1. Germline V gene data show CDR1 as MGHRA and CDR2 as YSYEKL. The junction had 7 bases not matched to a gene; V was cut back by 4 bases and J by 3 bases. CDR3 length: 16 amino acids.

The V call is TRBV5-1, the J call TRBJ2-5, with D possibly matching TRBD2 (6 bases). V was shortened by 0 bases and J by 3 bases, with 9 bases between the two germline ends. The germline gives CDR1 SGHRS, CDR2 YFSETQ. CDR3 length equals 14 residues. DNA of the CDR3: TGCGCCAGCAGCTTGGTGGCGGGGAAAGAGACCCAGTACTTC. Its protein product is CASSLVAGKETQYF.

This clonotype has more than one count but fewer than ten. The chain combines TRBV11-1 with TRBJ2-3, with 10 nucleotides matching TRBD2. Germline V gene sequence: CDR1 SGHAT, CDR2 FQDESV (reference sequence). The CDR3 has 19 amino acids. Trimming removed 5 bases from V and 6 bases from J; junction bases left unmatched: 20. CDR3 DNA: TGTGCCAGCAGCCAACCCGCTAGACCTTTAGCGGGGGGTTGGGATACGCAGTATTTT. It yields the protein CASSQPARPLAGGWDTQYF.

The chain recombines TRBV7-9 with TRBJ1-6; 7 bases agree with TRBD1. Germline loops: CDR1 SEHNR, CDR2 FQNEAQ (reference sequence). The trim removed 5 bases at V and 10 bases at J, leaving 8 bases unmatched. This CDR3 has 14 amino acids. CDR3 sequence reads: CASSPRQGPSPLHF. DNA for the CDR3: TGTGCCAGCAGCCCCCGACAGGGACCCTCACCCCTCCACTTT.

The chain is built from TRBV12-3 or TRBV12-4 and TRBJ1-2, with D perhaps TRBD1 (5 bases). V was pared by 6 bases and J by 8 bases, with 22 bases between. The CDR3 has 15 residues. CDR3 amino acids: CASRIDREGFSGYTF. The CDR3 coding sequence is TGTGCCAGCAGGATTGATCGGGAGGGGTTTTCGGGCTACACCTTC.

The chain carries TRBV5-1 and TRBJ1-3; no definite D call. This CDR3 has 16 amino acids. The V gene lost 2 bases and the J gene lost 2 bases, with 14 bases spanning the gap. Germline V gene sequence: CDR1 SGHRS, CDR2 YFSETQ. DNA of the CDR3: TGCGCCAGCAGCTTCGCGGCATTGAGCACTGGAAACACCATATATTTT. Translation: CASSFAALSTGNTIYF.

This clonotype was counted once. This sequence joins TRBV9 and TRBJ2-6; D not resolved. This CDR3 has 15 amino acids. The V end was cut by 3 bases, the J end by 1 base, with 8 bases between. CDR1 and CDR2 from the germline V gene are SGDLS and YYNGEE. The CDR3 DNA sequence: TGTGCCAGCAGCGATCCAGGATCTGGGGCCAACGTCCTGACTTTC. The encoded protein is CASSDPGSGANVLTF.

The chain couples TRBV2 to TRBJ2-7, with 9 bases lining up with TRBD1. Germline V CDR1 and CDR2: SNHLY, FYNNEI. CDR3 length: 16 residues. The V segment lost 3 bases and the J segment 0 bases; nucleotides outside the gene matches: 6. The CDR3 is CASSDRRTGDSYEQYF. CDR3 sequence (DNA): TGTGCCAGCAGTGACAGAAGGACAGGGGACTCCTACGAGCAGTACTTC. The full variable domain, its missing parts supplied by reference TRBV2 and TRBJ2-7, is EPEVTQTPSHQVTQMGQEVILRCVPISNHLYFYWYRQILGQKVEFLVSFYNNEISEKSEIFDDQFSVERPDGSNFTLKIRSTKLEDSAMYFCASSDRRTGDSYEQYFGPGTRLTVT.

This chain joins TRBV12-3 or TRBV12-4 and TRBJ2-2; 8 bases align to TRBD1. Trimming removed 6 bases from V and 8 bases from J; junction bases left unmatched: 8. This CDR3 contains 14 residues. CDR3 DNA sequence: TGTGCCAGCAGACGGACAGGGAAAACGGGGGAGCTGTTTTTT. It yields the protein CASRRTGKTGELFF.

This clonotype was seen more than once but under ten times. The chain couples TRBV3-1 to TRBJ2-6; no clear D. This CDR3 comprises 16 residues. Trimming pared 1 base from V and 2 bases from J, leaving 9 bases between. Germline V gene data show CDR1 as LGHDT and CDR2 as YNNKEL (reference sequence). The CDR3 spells CASSQAGATGANVLTF. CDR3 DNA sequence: TGTGCCAGCAGCCAAGCAGGAGCAACTGGGGCCAACGTCCTGACTTTC.

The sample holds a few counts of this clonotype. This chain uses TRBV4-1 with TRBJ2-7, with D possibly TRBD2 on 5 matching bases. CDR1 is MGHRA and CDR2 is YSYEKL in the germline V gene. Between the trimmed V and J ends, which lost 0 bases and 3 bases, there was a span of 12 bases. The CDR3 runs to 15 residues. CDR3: CASSQDTVGSYEQYF. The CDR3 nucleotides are TGCGCCAGCAGCCAAGATACGGTGGGGAGCTACGAGCAGTACTTC.

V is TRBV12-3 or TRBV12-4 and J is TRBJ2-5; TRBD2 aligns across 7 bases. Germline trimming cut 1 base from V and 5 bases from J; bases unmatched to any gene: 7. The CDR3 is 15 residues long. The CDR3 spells CASSLGLGGSETQYF. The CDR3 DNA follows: TGTGCCAGCAGTTTAGGGCTCGGGGGGTCGGAGACCCAGTACTTC.

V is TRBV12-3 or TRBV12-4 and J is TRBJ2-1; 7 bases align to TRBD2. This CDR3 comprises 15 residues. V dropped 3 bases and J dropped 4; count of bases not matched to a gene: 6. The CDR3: CASSFPGGGYNEQFF. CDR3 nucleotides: TGTGCCAGCAGTTTCCCCGGCGGGGGTTACAATGAGCAGTTCTTC.

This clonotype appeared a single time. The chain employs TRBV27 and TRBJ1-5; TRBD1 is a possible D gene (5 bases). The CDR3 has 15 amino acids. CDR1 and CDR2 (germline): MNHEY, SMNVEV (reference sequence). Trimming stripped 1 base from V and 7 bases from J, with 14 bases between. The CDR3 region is CASSLFWAGNQPQHF. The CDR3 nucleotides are TGTGCCAGCAGTTTATTCTGGGCAGGGAACCAGCCCCAGCATTTT.

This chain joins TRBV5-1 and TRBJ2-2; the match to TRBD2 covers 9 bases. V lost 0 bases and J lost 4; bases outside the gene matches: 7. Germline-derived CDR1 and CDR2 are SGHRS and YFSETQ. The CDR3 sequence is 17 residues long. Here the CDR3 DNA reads TGCGCCAGCAGCTTGGCTCCTAGCGGGGCAACCACCGGGGAGCTGTTTTTT. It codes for CASSLAPSGATTGELFF.

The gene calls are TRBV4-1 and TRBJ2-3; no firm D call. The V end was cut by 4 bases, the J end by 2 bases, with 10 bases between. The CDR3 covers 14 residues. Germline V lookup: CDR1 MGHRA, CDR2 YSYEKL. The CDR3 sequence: CASSPSTTTDTQYF. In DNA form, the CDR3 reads TGCGCCAGCAGCCCCTCGACGACCACAGATACGCAGTATTTT.

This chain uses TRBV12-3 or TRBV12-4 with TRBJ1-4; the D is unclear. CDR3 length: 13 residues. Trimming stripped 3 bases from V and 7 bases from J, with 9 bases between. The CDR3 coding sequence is TGTGCCAGCAGTTTGCGAGCGGGTGAAAAACTGTTTTTT. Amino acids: CASSLRAGEKLFF.

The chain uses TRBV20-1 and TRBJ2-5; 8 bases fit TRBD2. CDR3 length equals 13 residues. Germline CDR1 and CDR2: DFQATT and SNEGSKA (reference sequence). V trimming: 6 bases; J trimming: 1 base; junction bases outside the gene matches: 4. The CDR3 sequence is CSAPLAGQETQYF. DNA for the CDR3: TGCAGTGCCCCGCTAGCGGGCCAAGAGACCCAGTACTTC.

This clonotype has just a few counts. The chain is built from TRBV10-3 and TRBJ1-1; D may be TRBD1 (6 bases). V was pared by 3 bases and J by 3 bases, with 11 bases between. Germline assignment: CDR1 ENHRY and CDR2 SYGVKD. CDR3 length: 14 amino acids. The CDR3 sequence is CAISDRGRYTEAFF. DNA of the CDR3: TGTGCCATCAGTGACAGGGGACGGTACACTGAAGCTTTCTTT.

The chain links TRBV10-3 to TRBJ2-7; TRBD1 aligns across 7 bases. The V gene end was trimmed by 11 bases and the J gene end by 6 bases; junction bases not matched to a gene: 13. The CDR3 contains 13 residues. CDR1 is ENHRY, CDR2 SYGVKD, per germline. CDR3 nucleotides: TGTGCCGAGGGGGCAGGAGCGCCTTCCGAGCAGTACTTC. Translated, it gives CAEGAGAPSEQYF.

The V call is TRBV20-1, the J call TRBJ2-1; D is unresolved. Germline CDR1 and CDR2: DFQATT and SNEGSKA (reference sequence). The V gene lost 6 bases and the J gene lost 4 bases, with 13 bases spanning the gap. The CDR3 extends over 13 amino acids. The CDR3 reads CSADSDRYNEQFF. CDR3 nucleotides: TGCAGTGCCGACTCGGACCGATACAATGAGCAGTTCTTC.